Each of the 22 T cell receptor beta chains below was sequenced from the same sample in a study of regulatory T cells in long-lasting Graves disease. This sample's time point: persistent/refractory GD, antithyroid drugs over 5 years with positive TRAb. PBMC RNA served as the TCR library source. Construction of the TCR beta libraries employed iRepertoire HTBI primers in conjunction with Arm-PCR of CDR3 regions. TCRdb reprocessed the multiplex PCR reads via MiXCR and lists one record per CDR3 protein. The table includes roughly 360,000 distinct CDR3 sequences, around 23% detected once. Sequencing used peripheral blood mononuclear cells (PBMCs), obtained when the disease was refractory, from a patient treated with antithyroid drugs. These receptors all come from a woman in her thirties or forties with Graves disease.

This chain joins TRBV19 and TRBJ2-2; D perhaps matches TRBD2 (5 bases). The length of the CDR3 is 15 residues. CDR1 and CDR2 (germline): LNHDA, SQIVND (reference sequence). Trimming took off 3 bases at V and 0 bases at J, with 8 bases between the two ends. CDR3 in DNA: TGTGCCAGTAGTATCGGGGTCACGAACACCGGGGAGCTGTTTTTT. Translating gives CASSIGVTNTGELFF.

This clonotype has at least ten counts. This chain uses TRBV11-2 with TRBJ1-4, with D unresolved. The germline V gene has CDR1 SGHAT and CDR2 FQNNGV. CDR3 length equals 13 residues. The V end lost 3 bases, the J end lost 6 bases, and 8 bases lay between the germline ends. The CDR3 bases are TGTGCCAGCAGCTTTTTAGGTTATGAAAAACTGTTTTTT. It codes for CASSFLGYEKLFF.

There are a few counts of this clonotype. The CDR3: CASSRTEGKETQYF. The CDR3 region has the DNA TGTGCCAGCAGCCGGACGGAAGGGAAAGAGACCCAGTACTTC. J is TRBJ2-5 and V is TRBV7-9; D gene uncertain. V lost 5 bases to trimming and J lost 3 bases, with 13 bases between them. The CDR3 contains 14 residues. Germline V gene data show CDR1 as SEHNR and CDR2 as FQNEAQ (reference sequence).

V and J are TRBV10-3 and TRBJ1-1; TRBD1 aligns across 8 bases. The V and J ends lost 4 bases and 5 bases, in that order; junction bases with no gene match: 9. The CDR3 runs 15 residues. Germline V lookup: CDR1 ENHRY, CDR2 SYGVKD. CDR3: CAISALRGRGTEAFF. CDR3 sequence (DNA): TGTGCCATCAGTGCACTCAGGGGGCGAGGTACTGAAGCTTTCTTT.

This clonotype came up a few times. This chain connects TRBV19 to TRBJ2-7; no definite D call. This CDR3 has 15 residues. V was pared by 5 bases and J by 0 bases, with 14 bases between. Germline V gene lookup returns CDR1 LNHDA and CDR2 SQIVND (reference sequence). CDR3: CASSSQALSSYEQYF. CDR3 nucleotides: TGTGCCAGTAGTTCCCAGGCCCTCAGCTCCTACGAGCAGTACTTC.

V usage is TRBV2 and J usage is TRBJ2-7; possible D gene TRBD2, 6 bases. This CDR3 has 15 amino acids. Per the germline V gene, CDR1 is SNHLY and CDR2 is FYNNEI. V was clipped by 1 base and J by 2 bases, with 12 bases between them. The CDR3: CASSEVETRTYEQYF. Here the CDR3 DNA reads TGTGCCAGCAGTGAAGTGGAGACTAGGACCTACGAGCAGTACTTC.

The count of this clonotype is one. The CDR3 sequence is CASSLVAYDSTDTQYF. The CDR3 nucleotides read TGTGCCAGCAGCTTAGTTGCGTATGACAGCACAGATACGCAGTATTTT. This chain joins TRBV7-8 and TRBJ2-3; D is ambiguous. Trimming took off 1 base at V and 0 bases at J, with 11 bases between the two ends. Germline CDR1 and CDR2: SGHVS and FQNEAQ. There are 16 residues in the CDR3.

This clonotype was seen a few times. The rearrangement uses TRBV10-3 and TRBJ1-5; 7 nucleotides agree with TRBD1. The V segment lost 1 base and the J segment 1 base; nucleotides outside the gene matches: 4. The CDR3 loop spans 16 amino acids. Germline V gene lookup returns CDR1 ENHRY and CDR2 SYGVKD. CDR3 protein: CAISEYRGLSNQPQHF. For the CDR3, the DNA is TGTGCCATCAGTGAGTATAGGGGGCTAAGCAATCAGCCCCAGCATTTT.

The chain recombines TRBV27 with TRBJ2-7; possibly TRBD2 for D (6 bases). CDR3 length: 12 residues. V lost 10 bases, J lost 6 bases, and 16 bases lay in between. Germline CDR1 and CDR2: MNHEY and SMNVEV (reference sequence). CDR3 DNA: TGTGCCATCCGGGGGTTTAGGGGCGAGCAGTACTTC. Residues: CAIRGFRGEQYF.

The chain couples TRBV19 to TRBJ1-5, with no clear D. There are 14 residues in the CDR3. The V gene's germline CDR1 is LNHDA and CDR2 SQIVND (reference sequence). V lost 1 base, J lost 6 bases, and 10 bases lay in between. CDR3 nucleotide sequence: TGTGCCAGTAGTATAGCCCCAATTGGTCAGCCCCAGCATTTT. Translated, it gives CASSIAPIGQPQHF.

This clonotype was recorded at least ten times. This chain joins TRBV29-1 and TRBJ2-2; the D is unclear. This CDR3 spans 11 amino acids. V was shortened by 4 bases and J by 6 bases, with 6 bases between the two germline ends. Germline V gene sequence: CDR1 SQVTM, CDR2 ANQGSEA. CDR3: CSVGGPGELFF. The CDR3 DNA is TGCAGCGTTGGTGGACCCGGGGAGCTGTTTTTT.

This clonotype was counted a few times. The V call is TRBV6-1, the J call TRBJ1-6; TRBD1 is a possible D gene (5 bases). V was clipped by 6 bases and J by 5 bases, with 17 bases between them. Per germline, CDR1 MNHNS and CDR2 SASEGT. The CDR3 has 16 amino acids. The CDR3 coding sequence is TGTGCCAGCAGCTTCCTACGGGGGACTAATAATTCACCCCTCCACTTT. The encoded protein is CASSFLRGTNNSPLHF.

The chain combines TRBV20-1 with TRBJ2-3; maybe TRBD2 (5 bases). Germline CDR1 reads DFQATT; CDR2 reads SNEGSKA (reference sequence). The V gene lost 6 bases and the J gene lost 0 bases, with 13 bases spanning the gap. The CDR3 has 14 amino acids. The CDR3 sequence: CSAPMAGSTDTQYF. CDR3 nucleotides: TGCAGTGCCCCCATGGCGGGCAGCACAGATACGCAGTATTTT.

In its sample, this clonotype was seen once. This sequence joins TRBV7-3 and TRBJ1-5; TRBD1 matches 7 bases. Per germline, CDR1 SGHTA and CDR2 FQGTGA. This CDR3 comprises 15 residues. The junction had 5 bases not matched to a gene; V was cut back by 1 base and J by 5 bases. The CDR3 DNA is TGTGCCAGCAGCTTAAAAGGGGGCGCCGATCAGCCCCAGCATTTT. Translation gives CASSLKGGADQPQHF.

This clonotype was picked up a small number of times. The chain recombines TRBV5-1 with TRBJ2-7; 8 bases align to TRBD1. V gave up 4 bases and J gave up 1 base; unmatched junction bases: 10. The CDR3 is 16 residues long. CDR1 is SGHRS and CDR2 is YFSETQ in the germline V gene. The CDR3 DNA reads as TGCGCCAGCAGCGCTGCGAACACAGGGGGGTCCTACGAGCAGTACTTC. Amino acids: CASSAANTGGSYEQYF.

This clonotype was counted ten times or more. The chain has TRBV7-8 and TRBJ2-7; TRBD2 agrees at 8 bases. The V gene end was trimmed by 2 bases and the J gene end by 5 bases; junction bases not matched to a gene: 8. The CDR3 contains 15 residues. Germline CDR1 SGHVS, CDR2 FQNEAQ. As DNA, the CDR3 is TGTGCCAGCAGCTTAATAGCGGGGTTGTGGGACGAGCAGTACTTC. Amino acid sequence: CASSLIAGLWDEQYF.

J is TRBJ1-1 and V is TRBV10-3, with D perhaps TRBD1 (5 bases). Deletions cut 7 bases from V and 5 bases from J, with 14 bases between. This CDR3 region has 13 residues. The germline gives CDR1 ENHRY, CDR2 SYGVKD. The CDR3 region has the DNA TGTGCCATCATGTGGCCAGGGAGTACTGAAGCTTTCTTT. As protein: CAIMWPGSTEAFF.

This clonotype was seen at least ten times. The chain combines TRBV7-6 with TRBJ1-5, with TRBD1 identical over 9 bases. The germline V gene has CDR1 SGHVS and CDR2 FNYEAQ. The junction had 5 bases not matched to a gene; V was cut back by 4 bases and J by 7 bases. CDR3 length equals 14 residues. CDR3 nucleotide sequence: TGTGCCAGCAGCTCGACAGGGGGGTCGCAGCCCCAGCATTTT. Amino acids: CASSSTGGSQPQHF.

The V call is TRBV7-2, the J call TRBJ2-3; D is ambiguous. The CDR3 consists of 17 residues. V gave up 1 base and J gave up 1 base, with 15 bases separating them. The germline V gene has CDR1 SGHTA and CDR2 FQGNSA. The CDR3 here is CASSLGTRALRTDTQYF. CDR3 nucleotide sequence: TGTGCCAGCAGCTTAGGTACCCGGGCCCTTCGCACAGATACGCAGTATTTT.

This clonotype appeared a few times. The gene calls are TRBV6-1 and TRBJ2-7, with D tentatively TRBD1 (5 bases). V dropped 3 bases and J dropped 2 bases, with 11 bases sitting between them. The CDR3 has 14 amino acids. CDR1 MNHNS and CDR2 SASEGT come from the germline V gene. CDR3 residues: CASSEFKGTYEQYF. The CDR3 DNA sequence: TGTGCCAGCAGTGAGTTTAAGGGGACCTACGAGCAGTACTTC.

This rearrangement joins TRBV5-1 to TRBJ2-2; the D gene is possibly TRBD1 (5 bases). Germline V gene data show CDR1 as SGHRS and CDR2 as YFSETQ. The CDR3 has 17 residues. The V and J ends lost 4 bases and 2 bases respectively, with 18 bases between them. CDR3 DNA sequence: TGCGCCAGCAGCCCGGTAGGGGCCCGATCAAACACCGGGGAGCTGTTTTTT. This codes for CASSPVGARSNTGELFF.

This clonotype was detected only a few times. The rearrangement links TRBV19 to TRBJ1-1; D is unclear. The V and J ends lost 4 bases and 5 bases respectively, with 17 bases between them. Germline V gene lookup returns CDR1 LNHDA and CDR2 SQIVND (reference sequence). This CDR3 is built from 15 residues. CDR3 protein: CASSNVMKGWTEAFF. The CDR3 nucleotides read TGTGCCAGTAGTAATGTCATGAAAGGGTGGACTGAAGCTTTCTTT.